These 28 T cell receptor beta chains came from one sample sequenced in a study of T cell repertoires in ileal Crohn's disease (dated by TCRdb to the late 2010s). What the time point label conveys for this sample: inflamed ileum from the surgical specimen. Receptor libraries were prepared by the immunoSEQ multiplex PCR assay. Here the immuneACCESS table is served through TCRdb, limited to in-frame sequences with V and J called. Missing clones are a known gap in these copies; in checked studies unresolved V genes cover under half, and the rest lacks a known reason. The sample data list roughly 3,500 clones, and 85% to 95% of these were observed just once. About 3.1% of the sample lies in the top ten. The material sequenced was ileal tissue. The receptor source for this set is an adult with Crohn's disease.

This sequence joins TRBV6-1 and TRBJ1-5; no clear D gene. Germline-derived CDR1 and CDR2 are MNHNS and SASEGT. Between the trimmed V and J ends, which lost 6 bases and 2 bases, there was a span of 14 bases. CDR3 size: 15 residues. CDR3 residues: CASRGGYLGNQPQHF. The CDR3 DNA reads as TGTGCCAGCAGGGGAGGATATCTGGGCAATCAGCCCCAGCATTTT.

DNA for the CDR3: TGCGCCAGCAGCTTGGGGTGGGGGCCCGATACGCAGTATTTT. Protein: CASSLGWGPDTQYF. J is TRBJ2-3 and V is TRBV5-1, with D tentatively TRBD1 (6 bases). CDR3 size: 14 residues. The germline gives CDR1 SGHRS, CDR2 YFSETQ. Deletions cut 0 bases from V and 6 bases from J, with 11 bases between.

This chain connects TRBV11-1 to TRBJ1-2, with D possibly TRBD1 on 5 matching bases. The CDR3 is made up of 13 amino acids. V lost 5 bases to trimming and J lost 0 bases, with 7 bases between them. CDR1 and CDR2 (germline): SGHAT, FQDESV (reference sequence). The CDR3 sequence is CASSPGPNYGYTF. The CDR3 DNA is TGTGCCAGCAGCCCGGGACCTAACTATGGCTACACCTTC.

The chain employs TRBV7-7 and TRBJ2-1; 12 nucleotides agree with TRBD2. CDR3 length equals 16 residues. Germline CDR1 reads SSHAT; CDR2 reads FNYEAQ (reference sequence). The V and J ends lost 5 bases and 3 bases, in that order; junction bases with no gene match: 5. CDR3 protein: CASSKLAGGYYNEQFF. CDR3 coding DNA: TGTGCCAGCAGCAAACTAGCGGGGGGTTACTACAATGAGCAGTTCTTC.

The J gene is TRBJ2-7, the V gene TRBV6-5, with D maybe TRBD1 (6 bases). This CDR3 is 14 amino acids long. Deletions cut 5 bases from V and 2 bases from J, with 13 bases between. Germline V gives CDR1 MNHEY, CDR2 SVGAGI. In DNA, the CDR3 is TGTGCCAGCAGTCCACAGACAGGCCCCTACGAGCAGTACTTC. Protein product: CASSPQTGPYEQYF.

V usage is TRBV6-5 and J usage is TRBJ1-1; 7 positions match TRBD1. The CDR3 has 14 residues. The trim removed 5 bases at V and 5 bases at J, leaving 8 bases unmatched. CDR1 and CDR2 (germline): MNHEY, SVGAGI. The CDR3 coding sequence is TGTGCCAGCAGTCCCTACAGGGGTGAGACTGAAGCTTTCTTT. Its translation is CASSPYRGETEAFF.

This sequence joins TRBV6-1 and TRBJ1-1, with D perhaps matching TRBD1 (6 bases). This CDR3 has 16 amino acids. From germline, CDR1 is MNHNS and CDR2 SASEGT. The V end lost 4 bases, the J end lost 3 bases, and 18 bases lay between the germline ends. For the CDR3, the DNA is TGTGCCAGCAGTGTACACCCCACAGGGACGTACACTGAAGCTTTCTTT. This translates into CASSVHPTGTYTEAFF.

The chain joins TRBV7-2 to TRBJ1-1; no clear D. Germline V gene lookup returns CDR1 SGHTA and CDR2 FQGNSA. CDR3 length equals 15 residues. Trimming removed 1 base at V and 0 bases at J, with 9 bases between. CDR3 protein: CASSLEVTLNTEAFF. CDR3 nucleotides: TGTGCCAGCAGCTTAGAAGTGACATTGAACACTGAAGCTTTCTTT.

The CDR3 DNA is TGTGCCAGTAGTATGGGACAGGCCGGGGCCAACGTCCTGACTTTC. Its protein product is CASSMGQAGANVLTF. V usage is TRBV19 and J usage is TRBJ2-6; TRBD1 matches 8 bases. Germline CDR1 reads LNHDA; CDR2 reads SQIVND (reference sequence). The CDR3 totals 15 residues. Germline trimming cut 3 bases from V and 4 bases from J; bases unmatched to any gene: 2.

V gene TRBV29-1 combines with J gene TRBJ1-2; D call uncertain. The V and J ends lost 4 bases and 2 bases respectively, with 14 bases between them. CDR1 is SQVTM and CDR2 is ANQGSEA in the germline V gene. The length of the CDR3 is 14 residues. The CDR3 is CSVVKLGPNYGYTF. DNA for the CDR3: TGCAGCGTTGTAAAATTGGGTCCAAACTATGGCTACACCTTC. The full variable domain, completed using reference TRBV29-1 and TRBJ1-2, is SAVISQKPSRDICQRGTSLTIQCQVDSQVTMMFWYRQQPGQSLTLIATANQGSEATYESGFVIDKFPISRPNLTFSTLTVSNMSPEDSSIYLCSVVKLGPNYGYTFGSGTRLTVV.

V gene TRBV6-6 combines with J gene TRBJ2-1; no reliable D call. CDR1 is MNHNY, CDR2 SVGAGI, per germline (reference sequence). V lost 6 bases to trimming and J lost 14 bases, with 14 bases between them. This CDR3 has 11 residues. The CDR3 sequence: CASSRQATEFF. CDR3 DNA: TGTGCCAGCAGCCGACAAGCGACGGAGTTCTTC.

The chain couples TRBV5-1 to TRBJ2-7; possibly TRBD1 for D (6 bases). The length of the CDR3 is 15 residues. The V end was cut by 0 bases, the J end by 7 bases, with 17 bases between. Looked up from germline, CDR1 is SGHRS and CDR2 is YFSETQ. CDR3 protein: CASSLEGRGIGEQYF. As DNA, the CDR3 is TGCGCCAGCAGCTTGGAGGGCAGGGGAATAGGGGAGCAGTACTTC.

In the case of this clone: The sample holds other DNA sequences that translate to the same CDR3. The V and J genes are TRBV4-3 and TRBJ2-7, with a weak D call TRBD1 (5 bases). V was pared by 0 bases and J by 4 bases, with 10 bases between. Germline V CDR1 and CDR2: LGHNA, YSLEER. This CDR3 region has 14 residues. The CDR3 protein is CASSQDQGWYEQYF. The CDR3 DNA reads as TGCGCCAGCAGCCAAGACCAGGGATGGTACGAGCAGTACTTC.

J is TRBJ1-3 and V is TRBV14; D is possibly TRBD1 (5 bases). In germline, CDR1 is SGHDN, CDR2 FVKESK. V was trimmed by 1 base and J by 8 bases, leaving 6 bases between them. The CDR3 extends over 12 amino acids. CDR3 sequence (DNA): TGTGCCAGCAGCCAAGGGGGGTACACCATATATTTT. Its protein product is CASSQGGYTIYF.

The chain joins TRBV7-3 to TRBJ1-5; 7 bases are shared with TRBD1. Germline V gene sequence: CDR1 SGHTA, CDR2 FQGTGA. V was clipped by 3 bases and J by 7 bases; unmatched bases: 6. The CDR3 is 14 amino acids. The CDR3 here is CASSLFQGGQPQHF. The CDR3 region has the DNA TGTGCCAGCAGCTTGTTCCAGGGGGGGCAGCCCCAGCATTTT.

The rearrangement joins TRBV4-1 to TRBJ2-7; 10 bases align to TRBD1. The CDR3 spans 17 residues. Germline lookup yields CDR1 MGHRA and CDR2 YSYEKL. Losses at the gene ends were 0 bases for V and 7 bases for J; bases not matched to a gene: 12. The CDR3 bases are TGCGCCAGCAGCCAAGATCTTGCGAGACAGGGGGCGGGGGAGCAGTACTTC. Encoded protein: CASSQDLARQGAGEQYF.

The genes are TRBV19 and TRBJ1-2; weak D call: TRBD1 (5 bases). Trimming stripped 11 bases from V and 4 bases from J, with 20 bases between. The CDR3 consists of 14 residues. Germline CDR1 LNHDA, CDR2 SQIVND (reference sequence). The CDR3 DNA reads as TGTGCCGTCTCGGGACGGGGCGGTAGCTATGGCTACACCTTC. This translates into CAVSGRGGSYGYTF.

The V call is TRBV10-3, the J call TRBJ1-5; unclear D gene. Per the germline V gene, CDR1 is ENHRY and CDR2 is SYGVKD. Trimming removed 5 bases at V and 8 bases at J, with 13 bases between. CDR3 size: 13 residues. CDR3 residues: CAISRDLSEPQHF. The CDR3, as DNA: TGTGCCATCAGTCGAGACTTGTCCGAGCCCCAGCATTTT.

The rearrangement uses TRBV4-2 and TRBJ2-3; TRBD1 might be the D (6 bases). Germline assignment: CDR1 LGHNA and CDR2 YNFKEQ. The CDR3 loop spans 17 amino acids. V was trimmed by 3 bases and J by 0 bases, leaving 16 bases between them. CDR3 protein: CASSQIQGRLSTDTQYF. The CDR3 nucleotides read TGTGCCAGCAGCCAGATCCAGGGGCGATTAAGCACAGATACGCAGTATTTT.

This clone was seen a handful of times. The chain links TRBV7-9 to TRBJ2-7, with D uncertain. Germline values: CDR1 SEHNR, CDR2 FQNEAQ (reference sequence). The CDR3 runs to 14 residues. With 1 base removed from V and 0 bases from J, the gap between germline ends came to 7 bases. CDR3 amino acids: CASSLVTTSYEQYF. The CDR3 DNA reads TGTGCCAGCAGCTTAGTAACCACCTCCTACGAGCAGTACTTC.

The chain is built from TRBV5-1 and TRBJ2-5; D ambiguous. The germline CDR1 and CDR2 sequences are SGHRS and YFSETQ. The CDR3 loop spans 14 amino acids. V was trimmed by 2 bases and J by 1 base, leaving 9 bases between them. The CDR3 nucleotides read TGCGCCAGCAGCTTCTCGGCAGCCCAAGAGACCCAGTACTTC. Its translation: CASSFSAAQETQYF. The full variable domain, in which reference TRBV5-1 and TRBJ2-5 provide the parts outside the CDR3, is KAGVTQTPRYLIKTRGQQVTLSCSPISGHRSVSWYQQTPGQGLQFLFEYFSETQRNKGNFPGRFSGRQFSNSRSEMNVSTLELGDSALYLCASSFSAAQETQYFGPGTRLLVL.

The chain employs TRBV19 and TRBJ2-5; tentative D call: TRBD1 (5 bases). The CDR3 consists of 14 residues. Germline V CDR1 and CDR2: LNHDA, SQIVND (reference sequence). V was cut by 8 bases and J by 5 bases, with 18 bases left in between. The CDR3 protein is CASSTTATFETQYF. CDR3 DNA sequence: TGTGCCAGTTCCACGACAGCTACCTTTGAGACCCAGTACTTC.

The chain combines TRBV30 with TRBJ1-1, with unresolved D. The CDR3 has 11 amino acids. The V end was cut by 4 bases, the J end by 4 bases, with 7 bases between. Germline CDR1 GTSNPN, CDR2 SVGIG (reference sequence). This chain's CDR3 is CAWNTGTEAFF. In DNA, the CDR3 is TGTGCCTGGAACACGGGCACTGAAGCTTTCTTT.

The genes are TRBV7-8 and TRBJ1-2; D is possibly TRBD1 (5 bases). V lost 5 bases and J lost 6, with 22 bases in between. The CDR3 length is 16 residues. Per germline, CDR1 SGHVS and CDR2 FQNEAQ. As DNA, the CDR3 is TGTGCCAGCAGCCAGTTGGGCCAGGGAAACGGGGATGGCTACACCTTC. As protein: CASSQLGQGNGDGYTF.

The chain uses TRBV5-1 and TRBJ2-5; 7 bases are shared with TRBD2. V was pared by 4 bases and J by 0 bases, with 3 bases of the junction left unmatched. The V gene's germline CDR1 is SGHRS and CDR2 YFSETQ. CDR3 size: 14 residues. In DNA form, the CDR3 reads TGCGCCAGCAGCCCGGGACTACACCAAGAGACCCAGTACTTC. Translated: CASSPGLHQETQYF.

The V gene is TRBV11-2, the J gene TRBJ1-1; possibly TRBD1 for D (6 bases). V shed 3 bases and J shed 5 bases, with 10 bases lying between them. Germline loops: CDR1 SGHAT, CDR2 FQNNGV. The CDR3 has 13 amino acids. DNA for the CDR3: TGTGCCAGCAGCTTTCAGGGGCGAACTGAAGCTTTCTTT. It encodes CASSFQGRTEAFF.

The chain recombines TRBV7-6 with TRBJ2-1, with 7 positions matching TRBD1. The trim removed 3 bases at V and 6 bases at J, leaving 8 bases unmatched. The CDR3 has 15 residues. Germline CDR1 is SGHVS and CDR2 is FNYEAQ. The CDR3 loop is CASSLVDNRGNEQFF. For the CDR3, the DNA is TGTGCCAGCAGCTTGGTAGACAACAGGGGCAATGAGCAGTTCTTC.

The rearrangement links TRBV7-9 to TRBJ2-1; TRBD2 agrees at 9 bases. The V segment lost 1 base and the J segment 6 bases; nucleotides outside the gene matches: 7. Germline loops: CDR1 SEHNR, CDR2 FQNEAQ (reference sequence). The CDR3 is 16 residues long. The CDR3 nucleotides read TGTGCCAGCAGCTTAGGTTTGGCTAGCGGGGCCAATGAGCAGTTCTTC. Its translation is CASSLGLASGANEQFF.